One and the same sample provided the 25 T cell receptor beta chains below, sequenced in a study of neurological immune-mediated disorders. TCRdb called the 5' RACE reads again in MiXCR, with one record for every CDR3 protein. The sample has some 47,000 distinct CDR3 sequences; 16% are singletons. Sequencing was performed on PBMCs. Receptors originate from a man aged 55 to 70 in good health.

This clonotype has ten or more counts. The chain recombines TRBV29-1 with TRBJ2-5, with TRBD2 matching 12 bases. CDR1 SQVTM and CDR2 ANQGSEA come from the germline V gene. The CDR3 has 14 residues. With V trimmed by 6 bases and J by 5 bases, 7 bases remained unmatched. Written as DNA, the CDR3 is TGCAGCGTGGTGACTAGCGGGAGTGAGGAGACCCAGTACTTC. Residues: CSVVTSGSEETQYF.

The sample holds many counts of this clonotype. The chain employs TRBV4-3 and TRBJ2-3; 10 nucleotides align to TRBD1. V was clipped by 0 bases and J by 2 bases; unmatched bases: 11. This CDR3 spans 19 amino acids. Germline CDR1 LGHNA, CDR2 YSLEER. CDR3 nucleotide sequence: TGCGCCAGCAGCCAAGATAGTCCGATGGGACAGGGGCCCACAGATACGCAGTATTTT. This encodes CASSQDSPMGQGPTDTQYF.

V and J are TRBV5-5 and TRBJ2-1; 7 positions agree with TRBD1. The CDR3 totals 16 residues. V shed 0 bases and J 8 bases; nucleotides not matched to a gene: 11. In germline, CDR1 is SGHKS, CDR2 YYEKEE (reference sequence). This chain's CDR3 is CASSLDSTGVRDEQFF. The DNA of the CDR3 is TGTGCCAGCAGCTTGGATAGTACAGGGGTTCGGGATGAGCAGTTCTTC.

The chain employs TRBV29-1 and TRBJ2-1; D call uncertain. There are 10 residues in the CDR3. CDR1 is SQVTM, CDR2 ANQGSEA, per germline. V was shortened by 4 bases and J by 9 bases, with 7 bases between the two germline ends. The CDR3 region is CSVGHVEQFF. The CDR3 DNA sequence: TGCAGCGTTGGTCACGTTGAGCAGTTCTTC.

The table lists this clonotype with a few counts. The J gene is TRBJ2-1, the V gene TRBV7-2; D ambiguous. The CDR3 is 15 amino acids. Trimming took 2 bases from V and 3 from J, leaving 11 bases between them. Germline-derived CDR1 and CDR2 are SGHTA and FQGNSA. The CDR3 nucleotides are TGTGCCAGCAGCTTAAGCTCCTCGAACTACAATGAGCAGTTCTTC. Translating it yields CASSLSSSNYNEQFF.

Only a few counts were recorded for this clonotype. The chain joins TRBV28 to TRBJ2-4, with D possibly matching TRBD1 (5 bases). The V and J ends lost 4 bases and 1 base respectively, with 5 bases between them. The CDR3 contains 13 residues. Germline CDR1 and CDR2: MDHEN and SYDVKM. CDR3 region: CASSSGAKNIQYF. The CDR3 DNA is TGTGCCAGCAGTTCAGGGGCCAAAAACATTCAGTACTTC.

This clonotype was detected ten times or more. The genes are TRBV6-6 and TRBJ2-1, with D possibly TRBD2 on 5 matching bases. The CDR3 contains 11 residues. The germline V and J ends were trimmed by 6 bases and 15 bases, with 15 bases remaining between them. CDR1 MNHNY and CDR2 SVGAGI come from the germline V gene (reference sequence). CDR3 protein: CASSSLGGRFF. For the CDR3, the DNA is TGTGCCAGCAGCAGCCTCGGCGGGCGGTTCTTC.

Ten or more counts support this clonotype. The V gene is TRBV6-6, the J gene TRBJ2-1; D is undetermined. CDR3 length: 13 amino acids. CDR1 and CDR2 from the germline V gene are MNHNY and SVGAGI (reference sequence). The V and J ends lost 8 bases and 7 bases respectively, with 15 bases between them. The DNA for the CDR3 is TGTGCCAGCGGTGGAAAGGGTACAAATGAGCAGTTCTTC. Protein: CASGGKGTNEQFF.

This clonotype was recorded many times. J is TRBJ2-7 and V is TRBV29-1; TRBD1 matches 10 bases. V was clipped by 2 bases and J by 5 bases; unmatched bases: 3. Germline V gene sequence: CDR1 SQVTM, CDR2 ANQGSEA. The CDR3 totals 13 residues. CDR3 nucleotide sequence: TGCAGCGTTGAATGGGACAGGGGTGACGAGCAGTACTTC. Translated, it gives CSVEWDRGDEQYF.

The genes are TRBV2 and TRBJ2-3, with D hard to call. The V end lost 6 bases, the J end lost 4 bases, and 14 bases lay between the germline ends. In germline, CDR1 is SNHLY, CDR2 FYNNEI. The length of the CDR3 is 14 residues. In DNA form, the CDR3 reads TGTGCCAGCAGAGTGGCCGAACAATCAGATACGCAGTATTTT. Translation gives CASRVAEQSDTQYF.

This clonotype was picked up many times. V usage is TRBV12-3 or TRBV12-4 and J usage is TRBJ2-1, with D tentatively TRBD1 (5 bases). The CDR3 runs 14 residues. V shed 5 bases and J shed 4 bases, with 12 bases lying between them. CDR3 sequence (DNA): TGTGCCAGCAGTAGCAGGGCCTTATACAATGAGCAGTTCTTC. Encoded protein: CASSSRALYNEQFF.

CDR3 residues: CASSLTREGTEQFF. CDR3 nucleotide sequence: TGTGCCAGCAGTTTAACCCGGGAGGGCACTGAGCAGTTCTTC. The chain joins TRBV12-3 or TRBV12-4 to TRBJ2-1, with TRBD2 matching over 8 bases. Unmatched junction bases numbered 6, after V lost 2 bases and J lost 9 bases. CDR3 length equals 14 residues.

This clonotype was picked up many times. This chain links TRBV5-1 with TRBJ2-3, with 9 bases aligning to TRBD2. The V segment lost 4 bases and the J segment 1 base; nucleotides outside the gene matches: 4. The germline CDR1 and CDR2 sequences are SGHRS and YFSETQ. CDR3 size: 15 residues. CDR3 nucleotides: TGCGCCAGCAGCACCCGGACTAGCGGCACAGATACGCAGTATTTT. It yields the protein CASSTRTSGTDTQYF. The entire variable domain, with the rest obtained from reference TRBV5-1 and TRBJ2-3, is as follows: KAGVTQTPRYLIKTRGQQVTLSCSPISGHRSVSWYQQTPGQGLQFLFEYFSETQRNKGNFPGRFSGRQFSNSRSEMNVSTLELGDSALYLCASSTRTSGTDTQYFGPGTRLTVL.

At least ten counts were recorded for this clonotype. The V and J genes are TRBV7-9 and TRBJ2-5, with TRBD2 identical over 9 bases. Trimming removed 6 bases from V and 5 bases from J; junction bases left unmatched: 7. Per germline, CDR1 SEHNR and CDR2 FQNEAQ (reference sequence). The CDR3 is 14 amino acids. This chain's CDR3 is CASSPGLASETQYF. The CDR3, as DNA: TGTGCCAGCAGTCCGGGACTAGCATCGGAGACCCAGTACTTC.

This clonotype was seen only once. It may be a read error: a sequence one base away is much more abundant. The chain combines TRBV20-1 with TRBJ2-3, with a tentative D call TRBD2 (6 bases). V lost 4 bases to trimming and J lost 2 bases, with 13 bases between them. Germline V gene lookup returns CDR1 DFQATT and CDR2 SNEGSKA (reference sequence). The CDR3 is made up of 14 amino acids. The chain's CDR3 is CSAKVAELTDTQYF. The CDR3 DNA follows: TGCAGTGCTAAGGTAGCGGAGCTCACAGATACGCAGTATTTT.

This clonotype was found once. This may be a read error, as it is one base from a much larger clone. The chain combines TRBV20-1 with TRBJ1-1; no clear D gene. CDR1 and CDR2 from the germline V gene are DFQATT and SNEGSKA (reference sequence). The CDR3 contains 13 residues. CDR3 sequence reads: CSAPPVGNTEGFF. DNA of the CDR3: TGCAGTGCTCCCCCTGTGGGGAACACTGAAGGTTTCTTT.

The sample holds many counts of this clonotype. The V and J genes are TRBV7-3 and TRBJ2-7, with 7 bases identical to TRBD1. CDR1 and CDR2 from the germline V gene are SGHTA and FQGTGA. The CDR3 has 13 amino acids. V shed 5 bases, J shed 6 bases, and the junction held 7 bases outside the gene matches. CDR3 bases: TGTGCCAGCAGCCCCCATCGACAGGGCGAGCAGTACTTC. Protein product: CASSPHRQGEQYF.

This clonotype was found many times. V is TRBV4-1 and J is TRBJ2-3; TRBD2 agrees at 9 bases. Trimming cost V 2 bases and J 5 bases; bases outside gene matches: 8. CDR3 length: 16 residues. Germline V gene lookup returns CDR1 MGHRA and CDR2 YSYEKL. In DNA, the CDR3 is TGCGCCAGCAGCCAATTAGGCGAGCGGGAGGAAGATACGCAGTATTTT. It yields the protein CASSQLGEREEDTQYF.

In this sample, this clonotype turned up many times. The rearrangement uses TRBV3-1 and TRBJ2-1; TRBD2 is a possible D gene (6 bases). There are 11 residues in the CDR3. Germline V gene sequence: CDR1 LGHDT, CDR2 YNNKEL (reference sequence). V shed 1 base and J shed 16 bases, with 11 bases lying between them. The CDR3 DNA reads TGTGCCAGCAGCCAAGCGACTAGTTATTTCTTC. Its protein is CASSQATSYFF.

This clonotype was counted at least ten times. Here the CDR3 DNA reads TGTGCCACCAGCAGAGAGAGCGGGAGGGCAGGGTTTTGGGCCGGGGAGCTGTTTTTT. It codes for CATSRESGRAGFWAGELFF. The chain combines TRBV15 with TRBJ2-2; 10 nucleotides agree with TRBD2. J gave up 6 bases and V 0 bases, and 13 bases lay outside the gene matches. Germline assignment: CDR1 LNHNV and CDR2 YYDKDF (reference sequence). The CDR3 has 19 residues.

In this sample, this clonotype turned up many times. The chain carries TRBV20-1 and TRBJ2-1; 8 nucleotides line up with TRBD2. The germline V gene has CDR1 DFQATT and CDR2 SNEGSKA (reference sequence). J gave up 5 bases and V 5 bases, and 8 bases lay outside the gene matches. CDR3 length: 14 amino acids. The CDR3 region is CSADNSGTHNEQFF. As DNA, the CDR3 is TGCAGTGCTGATAATAGCGGGACTCACAATGAGCAGTTCTTC.

This chain connects TRBV20-1 to TRBJ2-1, with 8 bases identical to TRBD2. The V gene's germline CDR1 is DFQATT and CDR2 SNEGSKA (reference sequence). V was clipped by 7 bases and J by 9 bases; unmatched bases: 8. This CDR3 spans 12 amino acids. For the CDR3, the DNA is TGCAGTGGTAGCGGGAAGGTCACTGAGCAGTTCTTC. It translates to CSGSGKVTEQFF.

This clonotype has at least ten counts. This sequence joins TRBV25-1 and TRBJ2-7, with 7 nucleotides matching TRBD1. This CDR3 comprises 14 residues. Germline CDR1 and CDR2: MGHDK and SYGVNS. With 4 bases clipped from V and 1 base from J, the junction kept 4 bases outside the gene matches. The CDR3 protein is CASSGDRVSYEQYF. The CDR3 DNA is TGTGCCAGCAGTGGAGACAGGGTATCCTACGAGCAGTACTTC.

This clonotype has at least ten counts. The rearrangement uses TRBV7-9 and TRBJ2-3; D perhaps matches TRBD2 (5 bases). Germline CDR1 SEHNR, CDR2 FQNEAQ (reference sequence). The length of the CDR3 is 14 residues. Trimming pared 5 bases from V and 2 bases from J, leaving 11 bases between. The CDR3: CASSPGVVTDTQYF. In DNA form, the CDR3 reads TGTGCCAGCAGCCCCGGGGTGGTCACAGATACGCAGTATTTT.

The genes are TRBV7-8 and TRBJ2-1, with a tentative D call TRBD2 (6 bases). The CDR3 is 14 residues long. Germline V lookup: CDR1 SGHVS, CDR2 FQNEAQ. Trimming took off 6 bases at V and 5 bases at J, with 14 bases between the two ends. In nucleotides, the CDR3 is TGTGCCAGCAGTTACGCCGGCGGGGACAATGAGCAGTTCTTC. Encoded protein: CASSYAGGDNEQFF.